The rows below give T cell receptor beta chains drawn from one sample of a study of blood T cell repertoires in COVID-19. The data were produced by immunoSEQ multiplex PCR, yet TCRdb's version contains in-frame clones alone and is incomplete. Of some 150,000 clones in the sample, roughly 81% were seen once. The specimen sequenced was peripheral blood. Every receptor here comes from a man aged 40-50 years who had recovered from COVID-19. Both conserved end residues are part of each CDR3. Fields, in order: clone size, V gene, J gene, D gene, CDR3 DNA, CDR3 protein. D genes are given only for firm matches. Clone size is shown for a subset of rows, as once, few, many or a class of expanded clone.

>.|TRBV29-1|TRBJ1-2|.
TGCAGCGTTGAAGTACAACCCTATGGCTACACCTTC
CSVEVQPYGYTF
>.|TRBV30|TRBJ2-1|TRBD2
TGTGCCTGGAGTAGCGGGGAAGGTGAGCAGTTCTTC
CAWSSGEGEQFF
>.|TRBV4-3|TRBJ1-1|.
TGCGCCAGCAGCCAAGATACAGCCCGAACTGAAGCTTTCTTT
CASSQDTARTEAFF
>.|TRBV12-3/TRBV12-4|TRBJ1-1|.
TGTGCCAGCACCATCCCCGGGGTTGAAGCTTTCTTT
CASTIPGVEAFF
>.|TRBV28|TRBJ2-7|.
TGTGCCAGCTCCCAGCGGGCGTCCTACGAGCAGTACTTC
CASSQRASYEQYF
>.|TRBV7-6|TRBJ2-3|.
TGTGCCAGCAGCTACGTGGGCAGGTCCACAGATACGCAGTATTTT
CASSYVGRSTDTQYF
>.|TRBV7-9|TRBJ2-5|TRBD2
TGTGCCAGCAGCTTTACTAGCGGGTTCCAAGAGACCCAGTACTTC
CASSFTSGFQETQYF
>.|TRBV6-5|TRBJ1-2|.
TGTGCCAGCAGTTCCGGGGGTGGCTACACCTTC
CASSSGGGYTF
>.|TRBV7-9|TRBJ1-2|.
TGTGCCAGCAGCCTAACGACAGGTTATTTTGGCTACACCTTC
CASSLTTGYFGYTF
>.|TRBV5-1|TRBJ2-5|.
TGCGCCAGCAGCTGGGGCCAGACCCAGTACTTC
CASSWGQTQYF
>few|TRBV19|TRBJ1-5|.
TGTGCCTGCAAAGACACGAATCAGCCCCAGCATTTT
CACKDTNQPQHF
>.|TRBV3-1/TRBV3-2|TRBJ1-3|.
TGTGCCAGCAGCCGAGGAGACAGCCTCTCTGGAAACACCATATATTTT
CASSRGDSLSGNTIYF
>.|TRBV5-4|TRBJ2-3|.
TGTGCCAGCAGCTCCCGGGAGACGGGATCAGATACGCAGTATTTT
CASSSRETGSDTQYF